This TCR beta chain appears in the sequencing data of a study of cytomegalovirus exposure and HLA in healthy donors. Of note for this clone: The antigen is unknown.

V lost 5 bases, J lost 10 bases, and 15 bases lay in between. This CDR3 comprises 13 residues. The V gene's germline CDR1 is SEHNR and CDR2 FQNEAQ (reference sequence). General observations from the study: About 90% or about 30% of the time was how often most TCR beta V segments were productive, according to an earlier analysis. Fewer N-insertions (relative to the 666-donor mean) were reportedly seen in an Asian-associated ancestry cluster in a later analysis. One variant, a missense change in DCLRE1C, was linked in a later analysis to TCR beta V- and J-gene trimming. HLA allele associations emerged for around 15,000 TCR beta sequences in a later analysis, at 0.05 false discovery rate.

In the PCR, 60 Vbeta and 13 Jbeta primers were used. TCRdb keeps only in-frame clones here, not all; method: immunoSEQ multiplex PCR. The listing contains roughly 120,000 clones. The V call is TRBV7-9, the J call TRBJ2-1; the D gene is possibly TRBD2 (5 bases). The source of this sequence is a middle-aged man in good health and CMV-seropositive. The sequenced sample was PBMCs. The CDR3 nucleotides are TGTGCCAGCAGCCCCCTACCCACGGGGGAGCAGTTCTTC. It yields the protein CASSPLPTGEQFF.